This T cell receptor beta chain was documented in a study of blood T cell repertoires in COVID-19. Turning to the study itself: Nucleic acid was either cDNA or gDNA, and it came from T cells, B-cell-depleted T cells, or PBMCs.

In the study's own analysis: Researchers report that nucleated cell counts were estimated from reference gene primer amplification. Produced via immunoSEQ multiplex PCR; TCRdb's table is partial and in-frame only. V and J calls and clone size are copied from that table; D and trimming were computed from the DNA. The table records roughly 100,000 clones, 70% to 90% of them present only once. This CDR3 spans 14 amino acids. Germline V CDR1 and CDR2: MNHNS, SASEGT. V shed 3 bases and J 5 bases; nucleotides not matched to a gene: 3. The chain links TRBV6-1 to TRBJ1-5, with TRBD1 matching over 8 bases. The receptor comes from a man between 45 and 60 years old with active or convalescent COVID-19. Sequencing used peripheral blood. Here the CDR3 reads CASSDTGGYQPQHF. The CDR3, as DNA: TGTGCCAGCAGTGATACAGGGGGATATCAGCCCCAGCATTTT.